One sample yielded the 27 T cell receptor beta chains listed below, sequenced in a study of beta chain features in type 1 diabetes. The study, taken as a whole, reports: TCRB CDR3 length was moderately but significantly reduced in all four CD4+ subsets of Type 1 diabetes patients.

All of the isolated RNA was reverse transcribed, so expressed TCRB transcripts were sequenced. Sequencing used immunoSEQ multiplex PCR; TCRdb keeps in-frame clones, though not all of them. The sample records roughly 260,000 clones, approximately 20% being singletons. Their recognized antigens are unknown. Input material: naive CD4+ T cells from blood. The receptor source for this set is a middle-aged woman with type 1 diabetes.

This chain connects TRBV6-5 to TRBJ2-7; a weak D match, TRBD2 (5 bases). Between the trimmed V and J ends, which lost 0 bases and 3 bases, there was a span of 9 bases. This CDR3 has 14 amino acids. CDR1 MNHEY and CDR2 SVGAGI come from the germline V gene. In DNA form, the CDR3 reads TGTGCCAGCAGTTACTCGAGTCGGGGCTACGAGCAGTACTTC. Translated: CASSYSSRGYEQYF.

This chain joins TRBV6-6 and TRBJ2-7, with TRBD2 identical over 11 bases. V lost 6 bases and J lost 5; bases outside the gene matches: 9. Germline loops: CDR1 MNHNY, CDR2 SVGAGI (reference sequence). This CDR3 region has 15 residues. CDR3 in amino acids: CASRPTSGGLNEQYF. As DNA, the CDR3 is TGTGCCAGCAGGCCCACTAGCGGGGGTTTGAACGAGCAGTACTTC.

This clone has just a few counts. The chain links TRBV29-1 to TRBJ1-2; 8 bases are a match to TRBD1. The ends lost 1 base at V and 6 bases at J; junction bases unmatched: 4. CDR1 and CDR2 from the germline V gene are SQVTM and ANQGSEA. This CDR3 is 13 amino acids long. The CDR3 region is CSVEGQGMDGYTF. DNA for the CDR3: TGCAGCGTTGAAGGACAGGGGATGGATGGCTACACCTTC.

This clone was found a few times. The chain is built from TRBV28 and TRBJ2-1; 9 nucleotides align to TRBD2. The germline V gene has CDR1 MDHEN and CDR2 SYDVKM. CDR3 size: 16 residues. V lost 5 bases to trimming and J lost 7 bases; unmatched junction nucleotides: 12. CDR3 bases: TGTGCCAGCAGTCCCCTCCCCAGCGGGAGGAGGAATGAGCAGTTCTTC. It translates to CASSPLPSGRRNEQFF.

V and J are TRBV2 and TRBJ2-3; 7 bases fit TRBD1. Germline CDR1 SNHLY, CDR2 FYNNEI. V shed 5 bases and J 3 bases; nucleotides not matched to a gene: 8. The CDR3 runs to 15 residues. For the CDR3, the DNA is TGTGCCAGCAGTCGGCAGGGGGTTGAAACAGATACGCAGTATTTT. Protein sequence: CASSRQGVETDTQYF.

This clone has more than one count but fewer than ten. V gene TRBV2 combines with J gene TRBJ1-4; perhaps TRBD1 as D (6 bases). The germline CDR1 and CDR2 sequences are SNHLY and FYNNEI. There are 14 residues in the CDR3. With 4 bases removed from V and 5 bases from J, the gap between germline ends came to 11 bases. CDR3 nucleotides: TGTGCCAGCAGTGCTACAGGGTCCAATGAAAAACTGTTTTTT. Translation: CASSATGSNEKLFF.

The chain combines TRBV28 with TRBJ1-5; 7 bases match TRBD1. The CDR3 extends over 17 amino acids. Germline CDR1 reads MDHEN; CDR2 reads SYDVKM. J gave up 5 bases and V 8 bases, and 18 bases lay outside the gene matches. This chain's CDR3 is CASSSPGGMWRDQPQHF. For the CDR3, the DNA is TGTGCCAGCTCCAGTCCAGGGGGGATGTGGAGGGATCAGCCCCAGCATTTT.

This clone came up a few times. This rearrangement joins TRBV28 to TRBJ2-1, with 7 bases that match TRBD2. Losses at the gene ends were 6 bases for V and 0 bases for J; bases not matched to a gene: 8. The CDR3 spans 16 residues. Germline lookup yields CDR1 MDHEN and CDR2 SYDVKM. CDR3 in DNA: TGTGCCAGCAGCCCACCAGCGGGACTCTCCTACAATGAGCAGTTCTTC. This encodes CASSPPAGLSYNEQFF.

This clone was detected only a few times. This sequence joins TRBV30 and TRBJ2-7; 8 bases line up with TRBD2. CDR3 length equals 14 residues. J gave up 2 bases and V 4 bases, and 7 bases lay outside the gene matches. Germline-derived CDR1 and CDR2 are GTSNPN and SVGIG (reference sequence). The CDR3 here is CAWNILAGPYEQYF. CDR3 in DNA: TGTGCCTGGAATATCCTAGCGGGTCCCTACGAGCAGTACTTC.

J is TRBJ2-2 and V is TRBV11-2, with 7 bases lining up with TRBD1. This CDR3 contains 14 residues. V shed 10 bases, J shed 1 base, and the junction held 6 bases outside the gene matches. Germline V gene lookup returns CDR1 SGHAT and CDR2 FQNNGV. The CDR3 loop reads CATIQGENTGELFF. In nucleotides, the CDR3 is TGTGCCACCATTCAGGGGGAGAACACCGGGGAGCTGTTTTTT.

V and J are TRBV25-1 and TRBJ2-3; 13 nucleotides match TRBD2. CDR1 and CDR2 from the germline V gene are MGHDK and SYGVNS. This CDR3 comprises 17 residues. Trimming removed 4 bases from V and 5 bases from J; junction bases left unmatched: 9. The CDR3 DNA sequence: TGTGCCAGCAGTGCACCATGGACTAGCGGGAGAGGAGATACGCAGTATTTT. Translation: CASSAPWTSGRGDTQYF. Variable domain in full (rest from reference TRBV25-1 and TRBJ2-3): EADIYQTPRYLVIGTGKKITLECSQTMGHDKMYWYQQDPGMELHLIHYSYGVNSTEKGDLSSESTVSRIRTEHFPLTLESARPSHTSQYLCASSAPWTSGRGDTQYFGPGTRLTVL.

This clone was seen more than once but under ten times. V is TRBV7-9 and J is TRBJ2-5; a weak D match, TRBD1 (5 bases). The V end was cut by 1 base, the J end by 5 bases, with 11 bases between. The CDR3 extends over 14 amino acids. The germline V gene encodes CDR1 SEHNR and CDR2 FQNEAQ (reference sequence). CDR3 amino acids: CASSLEQGYETQYF. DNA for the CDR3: TGTGCCAGCAGCTTAGAGCAGGGCTATGAGACCCAGTACTTC.

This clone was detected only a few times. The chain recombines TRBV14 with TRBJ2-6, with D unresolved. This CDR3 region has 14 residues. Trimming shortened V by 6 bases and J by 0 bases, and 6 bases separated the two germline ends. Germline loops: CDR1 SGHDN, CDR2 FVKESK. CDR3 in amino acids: CASSHSSGANVLTF. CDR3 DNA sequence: TGTGCCAGCAGTCACAGCTCTGGGGCCAACGTCCTGACTTTC.

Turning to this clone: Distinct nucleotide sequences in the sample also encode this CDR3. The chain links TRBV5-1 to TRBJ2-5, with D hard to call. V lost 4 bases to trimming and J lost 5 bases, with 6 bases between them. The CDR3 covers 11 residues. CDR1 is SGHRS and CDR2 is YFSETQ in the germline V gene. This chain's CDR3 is CASSPGETQYF. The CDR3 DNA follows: TGCGCCAGCAGCCCCGGGGAGACCCAGTACTTC.

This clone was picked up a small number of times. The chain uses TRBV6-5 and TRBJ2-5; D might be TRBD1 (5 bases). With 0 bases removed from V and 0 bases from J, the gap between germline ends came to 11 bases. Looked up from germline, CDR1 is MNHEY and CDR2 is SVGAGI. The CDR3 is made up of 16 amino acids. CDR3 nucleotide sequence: TGTGCCAGCAGTTACTCGTTCAGGGTCCACCAAGAGACCCAGTACTTC. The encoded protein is CASSYSFRVHQETQYF.

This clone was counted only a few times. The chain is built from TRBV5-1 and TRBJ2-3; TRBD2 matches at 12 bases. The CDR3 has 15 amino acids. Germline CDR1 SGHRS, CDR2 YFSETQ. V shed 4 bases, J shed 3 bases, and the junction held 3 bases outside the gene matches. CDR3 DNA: TGCGCCAGCAGCCTCCTAGCGGGAGGGACAGATACGCAGTATTTT. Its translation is CASSLLAGGTDTQYF. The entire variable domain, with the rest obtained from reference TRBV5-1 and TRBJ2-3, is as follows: KAGVTQTPRYLIKTRGQQVTLSCSPISGHRSVSWYQQTPGQGLQFLFEYFSETQRNKGNFPGRFSGRQFSNSRSEMNVSTLELGDSALYLCASSLLAGGTDTQYFGPGTRLTVL.

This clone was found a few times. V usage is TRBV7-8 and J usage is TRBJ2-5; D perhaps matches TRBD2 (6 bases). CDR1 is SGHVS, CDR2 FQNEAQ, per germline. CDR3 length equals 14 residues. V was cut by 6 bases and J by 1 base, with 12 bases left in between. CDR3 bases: TGTGCCAGCAGTCCGGGACTTATCCAAGAGACCCAGTACTTC. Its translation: CASSPGLIQETQYF.

CDR3 in amino acids: CSVEKGSSTDTQYF. In DNA, the CDR3 is TGCAGCGTTGAAAAAGGGAGTAGCACAGATACGCAGTATTTT. V is TRBV29-1 and J is TRBJ2-3, with D perhaps matching TRBD2 (5 bases). V dropped 2 bases and J dropped 0 bases, with 9 bases sitting between them. Germline CDR1 is SQVTM and CDR2 is ANQGSEA. There are 14 residues in the CDR3.

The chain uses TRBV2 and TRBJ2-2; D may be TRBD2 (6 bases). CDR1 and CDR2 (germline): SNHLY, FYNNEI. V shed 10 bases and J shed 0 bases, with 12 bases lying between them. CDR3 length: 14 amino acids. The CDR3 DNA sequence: TGTGCCAAGCGGGCTAGCTCGAACACCGGGGAGCTGTTTTTT. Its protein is CAKRASSNTGELFF.

CDR3 in DNA: TGCAGTGCTACTGGACTAGAAAAACTGTTTTTT. It encodes CSATGLEKLFF. The chain has TRBV20-1 and TRBJ1-4; D unresolved. Germline V CDR1 and CDR2: DFQATT, SNEGSKA (reference sequence). V was trimmed by 4 bases and J by 8 bases, leaving 8 bases between them. The CDR3 has 11 amino acids.

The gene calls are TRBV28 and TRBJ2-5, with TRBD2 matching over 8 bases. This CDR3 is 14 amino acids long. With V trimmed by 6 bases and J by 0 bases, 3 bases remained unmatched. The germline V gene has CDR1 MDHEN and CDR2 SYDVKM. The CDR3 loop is CASRVSGNQETQYF. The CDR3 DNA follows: TGTGCCAGCAGAGTTAGCGGGAACCAAGAGACCCAGTACTTC.

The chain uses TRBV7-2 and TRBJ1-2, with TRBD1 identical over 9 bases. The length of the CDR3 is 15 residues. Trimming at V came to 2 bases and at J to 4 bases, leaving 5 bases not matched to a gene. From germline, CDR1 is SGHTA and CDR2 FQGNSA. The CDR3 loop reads CASSLLTGGVYGYTF. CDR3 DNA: TGTGCCAGCAGCTTATTAACAGGGGGCGTCTATGGCTACACCTTC.

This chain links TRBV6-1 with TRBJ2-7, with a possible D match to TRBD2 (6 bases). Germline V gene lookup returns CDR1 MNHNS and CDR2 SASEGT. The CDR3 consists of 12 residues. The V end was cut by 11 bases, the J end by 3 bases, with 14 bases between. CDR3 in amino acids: CAGGTDFYEQYF. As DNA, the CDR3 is TGTGCCGGCGGGACGGATTTCTACGAGCAGTACTTC.

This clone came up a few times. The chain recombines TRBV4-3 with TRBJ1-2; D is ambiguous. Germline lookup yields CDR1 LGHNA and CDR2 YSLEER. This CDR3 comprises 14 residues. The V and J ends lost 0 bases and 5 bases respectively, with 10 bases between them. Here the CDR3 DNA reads TGCGCCAGCAGCCAAGATCAACAGTCGTATGGCTACACCTTC. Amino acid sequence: CASSQDQQSYGYTF.

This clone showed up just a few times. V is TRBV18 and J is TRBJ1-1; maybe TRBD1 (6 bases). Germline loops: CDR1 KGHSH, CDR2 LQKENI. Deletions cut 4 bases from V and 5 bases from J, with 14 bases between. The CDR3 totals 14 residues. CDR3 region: CASSLQGRDTEAFF. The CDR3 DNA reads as TGTGCCAGCTCACTTCAGGGGCGAGATACTGAAGCTTTCTTT.

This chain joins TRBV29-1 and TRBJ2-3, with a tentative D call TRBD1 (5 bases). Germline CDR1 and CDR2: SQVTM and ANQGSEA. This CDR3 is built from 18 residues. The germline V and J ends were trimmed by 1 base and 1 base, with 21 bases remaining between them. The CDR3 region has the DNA TGCAGCGTTGAAGCCCCAGGGTTTAGGAACCGACGCACAGATACGCAGTATTTT. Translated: CSVEAPGFRNRRTDTQYF.

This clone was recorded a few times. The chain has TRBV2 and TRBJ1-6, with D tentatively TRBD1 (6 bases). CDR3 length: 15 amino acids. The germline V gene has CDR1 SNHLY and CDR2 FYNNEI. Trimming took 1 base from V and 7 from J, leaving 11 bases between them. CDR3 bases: TGTGCCAGCAGTGAAGGGCAGGGGATGAATTCACCCCTCCACTTT. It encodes CASSEGQGMNSPLHF.